This passage covers 24 T cell receptor beta chains from one sample sequenced in a study of beta chain features in type 1 diabetes. Every isolated RNA sample was fully reverse transcribed, so sequencing captured expressed TCRB transcripts. Profiled with immunoSEQ multiplex PCR; TCRdb holds only in-frame clones, not every one. The table has roughly 610,000 clones, about 16% seen once; the top ten hold about 0.087%. The sample consisted of naive CD4+ T cells from blood. These receptors all stem from a man aged 18 to 30 in good health.

The chain couples TRBV7-3 to TRBJ1-1; D gene ambiguous. Germline CDR1 SGHTA, CDR2 FQGTGA. This CDR3 is built from 14 residues. The germline V and J ends were trimmed by 4 bases and 0 bases, with 9 bases remaining between them. In DNA, the CDR3 is TGTGCCAGCAGCTCCAGTACACTGAACACTGAAGCTTTCTTT. This gives the protein CASSSSTLNTEAFF.

The chain has TRBV4-2 and TRBJ2-7, with D maybe TRBD2 (6 bases). Deletions cut 1 base from V and 6 bases from J, with 10 bases between. Per germline, CDR1 LGHNA and CDR2 YNFKEQ. The CDR3 contains 13 residues. In DNA, the CDR3 is TGTGCCAGCAGCCAAGGTAGGGACTCCGAGCAGTACTTC. This codes for CASSQGRDSEQYF.

The chain is built from TRBV7-2 and TRBJ2-7; no firm D call. The length of the CDR3 is 13 residues. The V gene lost 5 bases and the J gene lost 5 bases, with 13 bases spanning the gap. CDR1 SGHTA and CDR2 FQGNSA come from the germline V gene. The DNA for the CDR3 is TGTGCCAGCAGCCTACTGTCGAGCCACGAGCAGTACTTC. It is translated as CASSLLSSHEQYF. Based on the CDR3 plus reference TRBV7-2 and TRBJ2-7, the full variable domain is GAGVSQSPSNKVTEKGKDVELRCDPISGHTALYWYRQSLGQGLEFLIYFQGNSAPDKSGLPSDRFSAERTGGSVSTLTIQRTQQEDSAVYLCASSLLSSHEQYFGPGTRLTVT.

The V call is TRBV18, the J call TRBJ2-1; possible D gene TRBD1, 5 bases. The CDR3 totals 16 residues. Germline loops: CDR1 KGHSH, CDR2 LQKENI. V lost 6 bases and J lost 1, with 16 bases in between. CDR3 nucleotides: TGTGCCAGCTCGACCACATGGACACCTTCCTACAATGAGCAGTTCTTC. Protein sequence: CASSTTWTPSYNEQFF.

This clone is a singleton in its sample. V gene TRBV29-1 combines with J gene TRBJ2-1; a possible D gene is TRBD2 (5 bases). CDR3 length: 10 residues. Germline V gene lookup returns CDR1 SQVTM and CDR2 ANQGSEA. With 3 bases removed from V and 12 bases from J, the gap between germline ends came to 9 bases. The chain's CDR3 is CSVDGERQFF. CDR3 in DNA: TGCAGCGTTGATGGGGAGCGGCAGTTCTTC.

The chain employs TRBV6-4 and TRBJ2-3; TRBD2 matches 10 bases. The CDR3 is 15 residues long. V was clipped by 5 bases and J by 4 bases; unmatched bases: 6. Looked up from germline, CDR1 is MRHNA and CDR2 is SNTAGT. CDR3 protein: CASSLLAGMADTQYF. CDR3 bases: TGTGCCAGCAGTCTACTAGCGGGAATGGCAGATACGCAGTATTTT.

The chain carries TRBV9 and TRBJ1-2; no clear D. The CDR3 is 11 residues long. Germline V gives CDR1 SGDLS, CDR2 YYNGEE. V lost 4 bases to trimming and J lost 6 bases, with 7 bases between them. DNA for the CDR3: TGTGCCAGCAGCCTAATCCATGGCTACACCTTC. As protein: CASSLIHGYTF.

The chain recombines TRBV14 with TRBJ1-5, with 7 bases matching TRBD1. With 6 bases clipped from V and 6 bases from J, the junction kept 8 bases outside the gene matches. From germline, CDR1 is SGHDN and CDR2 FVKESK. The CDR3 has 14 amino acids. CDR3 DNA sequence: TGTGCCAGCAGTCACAGGGGAATCAGTCAGCCCCAGCATTTT. Translating it yields CASSHRGISQPQHF.

The chain employs TRBV5-6 and TRBJ1-2; the D is unclear. The CDR3 sequence is 14 residues long. Trimming stripped 1 base from V and 1 base from J, with 8 bases between. Per germline, CDR1 SGHDT and CDR2 YYEEEE. DNA of the CDR3: TGTGCCAGCAGCTTGATGGGGAATAACTATGGCTACACCTTC. Amino acid sequence: CASSLMGNNYGYTF.

The J gene is TRBJ2-1, the V gene TRBV6-6; TRBD2 might be the D (5 bases). Germline CDR1 MNHNY, CDR2 SVGAGI (reference sequence). The length of the CDR3 is 12 residues. V lost 6 bases to trimming and J lost 3 bases, with 6 bases between them. CDR3 in amino acids: CASSAGYNEQFF. Written as DNA, the CDR3 is TGTGCCAGCAGCGCGGGCTACAATGAGCAGTTCTTC.

In this sample, this clone turned up a few times. The chain couples TRBV27 to TRBJ2-3, with D possibly TRBD2 on 7 matching bases. Germline V gene data show CDR1 as MNHEY and CDR2 as SMNVEV (reference sequence). The CDR3 is 16 residues long. The ends were cut back, 5 bases at V and 4 bases at J, with 19 bases in the middle. This CDR3 is CASSPLGAGVSDTQYF. The CDR3 DNA reads as TGTGCCAGCAGTCCCCTGGGGGCGGGAGTTTCAGATACGCAGTATTTT.

This clone was seen only a few times. The gene calls are TRBV9 and TRBJ2-2; 14 nucleotides match TRBD2. V lost 6 bases to trimming and J lost 5 bases; unmatched junction nucleotides: 3. Germline CDR1 and CDR2: SGDLS and YYNGEE. The CDR3 has 15 residues. CDR3 amino acids: CASTGTSGSTGELFF. As DNA, the CDR3 is TGTGCCAGCACCGGGACTAGCGGGAGTACCGGGGAGCTGTTTTTT.

This clone turned up a few times. The V gene is TRBV5-1, the J gene TRBJ1-1; no clear D. Per germline, CDR1 SGHRS and CDR2 YFSETQ. The V end lost 3 bases, the J end lost 6 bases, and 18 bases lay between the germline ends. This CDR3 is built from 15 residues. CDR3 DNA: TGCGCCAGCAGCTGGCTTTTCCGGGATCTTGCTGAAGCTTTCTTT. Translation gives CASSWLFRDLAEAFF.

This clone has just a few counts. Its ends do not fully match the called genes, so a read error is possible. The V gene is TRBV5-1, the J gene TRBJ2-1, with 7 bases lining up with TRBD2. This CDR3 has 15 residues. The germline gives CDR1 SGHRS, CDR2 YFSETQ. The CDR3 nucleotides are TGCGCCAGCGGCTTTGGCGGGAGCTTAGATTTGCGGCGGTTCTTC. This codes for CASGFGGSLDLRRFF.

The V gene is TRBV5-1, the J gene TRBJ2-2; unclear D gene. Germline V gives CDR1 SGHRS, CDR2 YFSETQ. The V end lost 4 bases, the J end lost 6 bases, and 16 bases lay between the germline ends. The CDR3 totals 15 residues. The CDR3 DNA reads TGCGCCAGCAGCCCGGAAGTTGGTTTCGCCGGGGAGCTGTTTTTT. Translating gives CASSPEVGFAGELFF.

This clone was seen only a few times. The chain uses TRBV30 and TRBJ1-6; 7 bases align to TRBD1. This CDR3 is 10 amino acids long. Germline CDR1 reads GTSNPN; CDR2 reads SVGIG (reference sequence). Trimming took 7 bases from V and 15 from J; bases not matched to a gene: 6. CDR3 protein: CASGQLFLHF. DNA of the CDR3: TGTGCCTCGGGACAGCTCTTCCTCCACTTT.

The rearrangement links TRBV5-6 to TRBJ2-1, with a possible D match to TRBD2 (5 bases). Germline V gene lookup returns CDR1 SGHDT and CDR2 YYEEEE. Trimming took off 4 bases at V and 9 bases at J, with 17 bases between the two ends. The CDR3 covers 14 residues. The CDR3 DNA reads TGTGCCAGCAGCATCACGACTTCCCGGGGTGAGCAGTTCTTC. Its protein is CASSITTSRGEQFF.

The chain uses TRBV28 and TRBJ1-5, with TRBD1 as a possible D gene (5 bases). Trimming pared 3 bases from V and 1 base from J, leaving 16 bases between. The CDR3 sequence is 17 residues long. The V gene's germline CDR1 is MDHEN and CDR2 SYDVKM. The CDR3 region is CASSFLGRGASNQPQHF. In nucleotides, the CDR3 is TGTGCCAGCAGTTTTCTTGGCCGGGGCGCGAGCAATCAGCCCCAGCATTTT.

This clone was seen a handful of times. The genes are TRBV4-3 and TRBJ2-7; TRBD1 might be the D (6 bases). The CDR3 length is 15 residues. The germline gives CDR1 LGHNA, CDR2 YSLEER. V was pared by 3 bases and J by 5 bases, with 17 bases between. CDR3 in amino acids: CASSHWKQGSNEQYF. The CDR3 DNA reads as TGCGCCAGCAGCCACTGGAAACAGGGTTCAAACGAGCAGTACTTC.

This clone occurred a few times. The gene calls are TRBV10-3 and TRBJ2-7; 14 nucleotides agree with TRBD2. V shed 5 bases, J shed 0 bases, and the junction held 3 bases outside the gene matches. CDR1 and CDR2 from the germline V gene are ENHRY and SYGVKD. CDR3 size: 16 residues. CDR3 sequence (DNA): TGTGCCATCAGTCGGACTAGCGGGAGGTCCTCCTACGAGCAGTACTTC. It codes for CAISRTSGRSSYEQYF.

The chain recombines TRBV6-5 with TRBJ2-5; D is tentatively TRBD1 or TRBD2 (5 bases each). Germline-derived CDR1 and CDR2 are MNHEY and SVGAGI. There are 14 residues in the CDR3. V lost 6 bases and J 1 base, leaving 12 bases between the germline ends. The CDR3 DNA sequence: TGTGCCAGCAGGCCGGGACCCATCCAAGAGACCCAGTACTTC. It specifies CASRPGPIQETQYF.

The sample holds a few counts of this clone. The chain has TRBV19 and TRBJ2-6; 9 positions agree with TRBD1. V was pared by 1 base and J by 0 bases, with 4 bases of the junction left unmatched. The CDR3 totals 18 residues. Germline CDR1 reads LNHDA; CDR2 reads SQIVND (reference sequence). CDR3 region: CASSIAGTGRSGANVLTF. Written as DNA, the CDR3 is TGTGCCAGTAGTATAGCGGGGACAGGGCGCTCTGGGGCCAACGTCCTGACTTTC.

There are a few counts of this clone. The rearrangement uses TRBV7-6 and TRBJ2-1; 9 bases match TRBD2. V was clipped by 3 bases and J by 6 bases; unmatched bases: 12. Germline CDR1 reads SGHVS; CDR2 reads FNYEAQ. CDR3 length: 17 residues. The CDR3 DNA reads TGTGCCAGCAGCTTTATAGCGGGAGAGGGGGTACGCAATGAGCAGTTCTTC. Translated, it gives CASSFIAGEGVRNEQFF.

V usage is TRBV18 and J usage is TRBJ2-1; D call uncertain. The CDR3 length is 12 residues. Trimming left V 4 bases short and J 9 bases short, with 10 bases between. CDR1 KGHSH and CDR2 LQKENI come from the germline V gene. CDR3 nucleotides: TGTGCCAGCTCACGTGACTCGGCTGAGCAGTTCTTC. Translating it yields CASSRDSAEQFF.